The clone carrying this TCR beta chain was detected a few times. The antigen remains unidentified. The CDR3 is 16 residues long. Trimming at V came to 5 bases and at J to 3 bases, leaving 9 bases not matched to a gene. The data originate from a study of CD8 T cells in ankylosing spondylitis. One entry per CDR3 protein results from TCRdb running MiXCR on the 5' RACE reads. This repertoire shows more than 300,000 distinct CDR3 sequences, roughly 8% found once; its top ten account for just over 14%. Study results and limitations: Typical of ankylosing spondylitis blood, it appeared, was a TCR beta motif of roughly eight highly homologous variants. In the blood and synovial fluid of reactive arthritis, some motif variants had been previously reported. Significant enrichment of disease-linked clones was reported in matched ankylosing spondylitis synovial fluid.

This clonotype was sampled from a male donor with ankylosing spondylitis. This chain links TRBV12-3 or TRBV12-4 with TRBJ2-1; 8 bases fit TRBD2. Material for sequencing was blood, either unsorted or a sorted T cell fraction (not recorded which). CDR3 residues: CASSLTTSDLYNEQFF. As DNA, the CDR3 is TGTGCCAGCAGTCTGACGACTAGCGACCTCTACAATGAGCAGTTCTTC.